One and the same sample provided the 8 T cell receptor beta chains below, sequenced in a study of Graves' ophthalmopathy and Graves' hyperthyroidism. Amplified material comprised TCR beta CDR3 regions derived from RNA transcripts. HTBI-primed first-round RT-PCR preceded second-round multiplex PCR. TCRdb redid the calling of the multiplex PCR reads with MiXCR, one entry per CDR3 protein. Of around 470,000 distinct CDR3 sequences listed, approximately 15% are singletons. The sequenced sample consisted of blood. These receptor sequences come from a woman aged 25 to 39 with Graves' ophthalmopathy.

This clonotype was counted many times. V and J are TRBV4-2 and TRBJ2-2, with 7 bases fitting TRBD1. Germline loops: CDR1 LGHNA, CDR2 YNFKEQ. V was pared by 5 bases and J by 3 bases, with 6 bases of the junction left unmatched. The CDR3 extends over 15 amino acids. CDR3 protein: CASSMRQGDTGELFF. DNA of the CDR3: TGTGCCAGCAGCATGCGACAGGGCGACACCGGGGAGCTGTTTTTT.

This clonotype was recorded at least ten times. J is TRBJ1-5 and V is TRBV6-2 or TRBV6-3, with D perhaps matching TRBD1 (5 bases). The CDR3 covers 18 residues. CDR1 is MNHEY and CDR2 is SVGEGT in the germline V gene. Trimming removed 2 bases from V and 0 bases from J, with 17 bases in between. The CDR3 here is CASSYPQVGRASNQPQHF. CDR3 sequence (DNA): TGTGCCAGCAGTTACCCCCAGGTGGGCAGGGCTAGCAATCAGCCCCAGCATTTT.

This clonotype occurred many times. V gene TRBV28 combines with J gene TRBJ1-2, with D possibly matching TRBD1 (6 bases). The germline V gene encodes CDR1 MDHEN and CDR2 SYDVKM. The CDR3 sequence is 19 residues long. The ends were cut back, 7 bases at V and 3 bases at J, with 30 bases in the middle. The CDR3 nucleotides read TGTGCCAGCACCTTGGAGGCTCAGGGGAACACTTGGTGGGACTATGGCTACACCTTC. Protein sequence: CASTLEAQGNTWWDYGYTF.

This clonotype was recorded many times. The V gene is TRBV11-2, the J gene TRBJ2-7, with 8 nucleotides matching TRBD1. V shed 6 bases, J shed 2 bases, and the junction held 12 bases outside the gene matches. This CDR3 spans 16 amino acids. Germline CDR1 reads SGHAT; CDR2 reads FQNNGV. The CDR3 reads CASSDNRDRSPYEQYF. The DNA of the CDR3 is TGTGCCAGCAGTGACAACCGGGACAGGAGTCCCTACGAGCAGTACTTC.

This clonotype was counted many times. This chain connects TRBV7-9 to TRBJ2-7; the D gene is possibly TRBD2 (6 bases). The germline CDR1 and CDR2 sequences are SEHNR and FQNEAQ (reference sequence). Between the trimmed V and J ends, which lost 5 bases and 4 bases, there was a span of 18 bases. The CDR3 contains 15 residues. The CDR3 here is CASSLPGGKTYEQYF. The DNA of the CDR3 is TGTGCCAGCAGCCTCCCTGGCGGGAAGACGTACGAGCAGTACTTC.

This clonotype showed up many times. The gene calls are TRBV27 and TRBJ1-2; D possibly corresponds to TRBD1 (6 bases). The germline CDR1 and CDR2 sequences are MNHEY and SMNVEV (reference sequence). The CDR3 runs to 14 residues. V lost 3 bases to trimming and J lost 5 bases, with 13 bases between them. CDR3 protein: CASSLRGSTYGYTF. The CDR3, as DNA: TGTGCCAGCAGTTTGAGGGGGTCCACATATGGCTACACCTTC.

The table lists this clonotype with a few counts. This rearrangement joins TRBV11-1 to TRBJ2-5, with TRBD2 matching over 16 bases. The CDR3 consists of 17 residues. V lost 7 bases, J lost 0 bases, and 5 bases stayed unmatched. The germline V gene encodes CDR1 SGHAT and CDR2 FQDESV (reference sequence). CDR3 coding DNA: TGTGCCAGCAAAACGGGACTAGCGGGAGGGAACCAAGAGACCCAGTACTTC. Encoded protein: CASKTGLAGGNQETQYF.

At least ten counts were recorded for this clonotype. This chain joins TRBV15 and TRBJ2-5; TRBD2 matches at 10 bases. Trimming removed 0 bases from V and 4 bases from J; junction bases left unmatched: 5. This CDR3 has 16 amino acids. The germline gives CDR1 LNHNV, CDR2 YYDKDF (reference sequence). The CDR3 bases are TGTGCCACCAGCAGAGATCTCCTAGCGGGAGCAGAGACCCAGTACTTC. This translates into CATSRDLLAGAETQYF.